The next 27 T cell receptor beta chains were all read from a single sample in a study of T cell clonality in common variable immunodeficiency. This table comes from immunoSEQ multiplex PCR, and its TCRdb copy is limited to in-frame clones, with some not included. The sample shows 45,000 to 55,000 clones, none of them appearing just once. The material sequenced was peripheral blood mononuclear cells. The origin of the receptors is a person aged 18 to 70 in good health.

This clone was observed at least ten times. The CDR3 protein is CASSLDRENTEAFF. The part of the CDR3 DNA that was read is TGCGCCAGCAGCTTGGACAGGGAGAACACTGAA. The chain links TRBV5-1 to TRBJ1-1, with D tentatively TRBD1 (6 bases). Sequencing ends 3 residues short of the CDR3 end; the germline J gene provides the rest. The CDR3 has 14 amino acids. Germline V lookup: CDR1 SGHRS, CDR2 YFSETQ. V lost 0 bases, J lost 1 base, and 7 bases lay in between.

This clone was picked up many times. Read data end 3 residues before the CDR3 end; the end is taken from the germline J gene. The chain recombines TRBV7-9 with TRBJ1-1; perhaps TRBD1 as D (5 bases). Germline loops: CDR1 SEHNR, CDR2 FQNEAQ (reference sequence). The CDR3 is made up of 11 amino acids. The covered CDR3 bases are TGTGCCAGCAGCCGGACACCCGAA. Its protein product is CASSRTPE. The CDR3 in its entirety is CASSRTPEAFF.

This clone appeared many times. The DNA ends 3 residues before the CDR3 does, and the rest of the CDR3 is filled in from the germline J gene. The chain has TRBV19 and TRBJ1-4; possibly TRBD1 for D (5 bases). The length of the CDR3 is 16 residues. Per germline, CDR1 LNHDA and CDR2 SQIVND (reference sequence). V was clipped by 10 bases and J by 3 bases, with 21 bases between them. This CDR3 is CATKSGAGGANEKLFF. The part of the CDR3 DNA that was read is TGTGCCACCAAATCCGGGGCCGGCGGGGCTAATGAAAAA.

This clone was seen ten or more times. The read stops 3 residues short of the end of the CDR3; the missing end is completed from the germline J gene. The chain combines TRBV20-1 with TRBJ1-2; a possible D gene is TRBD1 (6 bases). CDR1 and CDR2 (germline): DFQATT, SNEGSKA (reference sequence). The CDR3 contains 13 residues. CDR3 sequence: CSVPGHGGLGYTF. CDR3 bases read: TGCAGTGTGCCGGGACACGGGGGGTTGGGC.

This clone showed up many times. The read is 3 residues too short to cover the CDR3 end, so that end is filled in from the germline J gene. V usage is TRBV2 and J usage is TRBJ2-7; 8 bases fit TRBD1. CDR3 size: 13 residues. V lost 6 bases, J lost 2 bases, and 3 bases stayed unmatched. Germline V gene data show CDR1 as SNHLY and CDR2 as FYNNEI. The CDR3 sequence is CASRGTGTYEQYF. The sequenced part of the CDR3 DNA is TGTGCCAGCAGGGGGACAGGTACCTACGAG.

The table lists this clone with many counts. Read data end 3 residues before the CDR3 end; the end is taken from the germline J gene. The V gene is TRBV20-1, the J gene TRBJ2-7; D is possibly TRBD1 (5 bases). V lost 4 bases, J lost 3 bases, and 16 bases lay in between. The CDR3 extends over 14 amino acids. Germline V CDR1 and CDR2: DFQATT, SNEGSKA (reference sequence). The CDR3 region is CSATSPGPGYEQYF. CDR3 DNA, as far as it was read: TGCAGTGCTACCTCCCCAGGGCCGGGCTACGAG.

This clone was counted ten times or more. The read ends 3 residues before the CDR3 terminus; that terminus is restored from the germline J gene. The V gene is TRBV12-3 or TRBV12-4, the J gene TRBJ1-5; D is ambiguous. V was shortened by 5 bases and J by 5 bases, with 13 bases between the two germline ends. This CDR3 spans 14 amino acids. Partial CDR3 DNA: TGTGCCAGCAGTCCTCCGATCGGGGATCAGCCC. Translated: CASSPPIGDQP. The full CDR3 sequence reads CASSPPIGDQPQHF.

This clone has a count of ten or more. The CDR3 is cut off 3 residues early in the read; its end comes from the germline J gene. V is TRBV18 and J is TRBJ1-6; D not certain. V lost 2 bases to trimming and J lost 7 bases, with 12 bases between them. There are 15 residues in the CDR3. CDR1 and CDR2 from the germline V gene are KGHSH and LQKENI. This chain's CDR3 is CASSPTAEENSPLHF. Incomplete CDR3 DNA: TGTGCCAGCTCACCAACAGCCGAAGAAAATTCACCC.

This clone appeared many times. Read data end 3 residues before the CDR3 end; the end is taken from the germline J gene. The rearrangement uses TRBV20-1 and TRBJ2-1, with D possibly matching TRBD1 (6 bases). Germline CDR1 and CDR2: DFQATT and SNEGSKA (reference sequence). This CDR3 has 11 amino acids. Trimming removed 7 bases at V and 8 bases at J, with 12 bases between. The chain's CDR3 is CSGKRGYEQFF. The covered CDR3 bases are TGCAGTGGTAAAAGGGGGTATGAG.

Many counts were recorded for this clone. Read data end 3 residues before the CDR3 end; the end is taken from the germline J gene. The rearrangement joins TRBV20-1 to TRBJ2-1, with 13 bases lining up with TRBD2. J was trimmed by 0 bases and V by 6 bases; bases with no gene match: 5. This CDR3 is 16 amino acids long. Germline V CDR1 and CDR2: DFQATT, SNEGSKA (reference sequence). The CDR3 bases that were read are TGCAGTGCCCTGACTAGCGGGAGGTTCTCCTACAATGAG. It is translated as CSALTSGRFSYNE. The entire CDR3 is CSALTSGRFSYNEQFF.

In this sample, this clone turned up many times. With the read ending 3 residues before the CDR3 end, the germline J gene is used to fill in that end. J is TRBJ2-7 and V is TRBV20-1; TRBD2 agrees at 8 bases. V dropped 6 bases and J dropped 2; count of bases not matched to a gene: 9. The CDR3 is 14 residues long. Germline loops: CDR1 DFQATT, CDR2 SNEGSKA (reference sequence). CDR3 bases read: TGCAGTGCGAAGATAGCGGGGCTTACCTACGAG. Translating gives CSAKIAGLTYE. The whole CDR3 sequence reads CSAKIAGLTYEQYF.

Ten or more counts support this clone. The read is 3 residues too short to cover the CDR3 end, so that end is filled in from the germline J gene. The chain is built from TRBV5-1 and TRBJ2-5, with 10 bases matching TRBD2. The CDR3 runs to 17 residues. Germline V gene lookup returns CDR1 SGHRS and CDR2 YFSETQ. Losses at the gene ends were 5 bases for V and 5 bases for J; bases not matched to a gene: 15. CDR3 DNA (partial): TGCGCCAGCAGTCCCGCCGGGGCTAGCGGGAGAGGGGAGACC. Residues: CASSPAGASGRGET. The full CDR3 protein is CASSPAGASGRGETQYF.

This clone occurred a few times. The observed sequence ends 3 residues before the CDR3 terminus, with the missing tail filled in from the germline J gene. The rearrangement links TRBV5-6 to TRBJ1-5; the D gene is possibly TRBD1 (5 bases). The CDR3 is made up of 15 amino acids. V gave up 3 bases and J gave up 6 bases, with 16 bases separating them. Germline V gene data show CDR1 as SGHDT and CDR2 as YYEEEE. CDR3 DNA (partial): TGTGCCAGCAGCTCGGCCGTAGGGGTCGGTCAGCCC. It is translated as CASSSAVGVGQP. The full-length CDR3 reads as CASSSAVGVGQPQHF.

This clone was counted at least ten times. The read ends 3 residues before the CDR3 terminus; that terminus is restored from the germline J gene. J is TRBJ2-3 and V is TRBV13; TRBD1 aligns across 11 bases. V was clipped by 2 bases and J by 4 bases; unmatched bases: 2. The CDR3 is made up of 15 amino acids. Germline V gives CDR1 PRHDT, CDR2 FYEKMQ (reference sequence). The CDR3 reads CASSLSGQGADTQYF. CDR3 bases read: TGTGCCAGCAGCTTATCGGGACAGGGGGCAGATACG.

This clone has ten or more counts. The CDR3 end is not reached by the read, which stops 3 residues before it; the germline J gene fills it in. The chain employs TRBV6-2 or TRBV6-3 and TRBJ2-1; 7 bases are a match to TRBD2. The CDR3 runs to 16 residues. J lost 6 bases, V lost 4 bases, and 12 bases had no gene match. Germline V gives CDR1 MNHEY, CDR2 SVGEGT. The sequenced part of the CDR3 DNA is TGTGCCAGCAGTTCCTTTCTGTCTAGCGGTCCCAATGAG. Protein product: CASSSFLSSGPNE. The full CDR3 reads CASSSFLSSGPNEQFF.

The sample holds many counts of this clone. The read ends 3 residues early relative to the CDR3; the germline J gene fills the gap. The chain has TRBV19 and TRBJ2-7, with 9 positions matching TRBD1. The V and J ends lost 8 bases and 6 bases, in that order; junction bases with no gene match: 8. This CDR3 is built from 13 residues. The germline V gene has CDR1 LNHDA and CDR2 SQIVND (reference sequence). The part of the CDR3 DNA that was read is TGTGCCAGTTCCGGGACAGGGAACACCGAG. It translates to CASSGTGNTE. The CDR3 in full is CASSGTGNTEQYF.

This clone occurred many times. The read falls 3 residues short of the CDR3 end, and the missing part is taken from the germline J gene. V usage is TRBV6-1 and J usage is TRBJ2-7; TRBD2 agrees at 8 bases. The CDR3 extends over 15 amino acids. Germline V gene lookup returns CDR1 MNHNS and CDR2 SASEGT. The J segment lost 1 base and the V segment lost 4 bases, leaving 6 bases of the junction unmatched. The part of the CDR3 DNA that was read is TGTGCCAGCAGTGCCCACGCGGGAGGATCCTACGAG. It is translated as CASSAHAGGSYE. The whole CDR3 is CASSAHAGGSYEQYF.

In this sample, this clone turned up many times. The CDR3 is cut off 3 residues early in the read; its end comes from the germline J gene. The J gene is TRBJ2-7, the V gene TRBV7-2, with 7 bases aligning to TRBD2. CDR3 size: 14 residues. J gave up 4 bases and V 1 base, and 4 bases lay outside the gene matches. The germline V gene has CDR1 SGHTA and CDR2 FQGNSA. CDR3 protein: CASSLGAGDYEQYF. The CDR3 DNA, read in part, is TGTGCCAGCAGCTTAGGGGCGGGAGATTACGAG. The complete variable domain, with remaining parts taken from reference TRBV7-2 and TRBJ2-7, reads GAGVSQSPSNKVTEKGKDVELRCDPISGHTALYWYRQSLGQGLEFLIYFQGNSAPDKSGLPSDRFSAERTGGSVSTLTIQRTQQEDSAVYLCASSLGAGDYEQYFGPGTRLTVT.

Ten or more counts support this clone. The read halts 3 residues ahead of the CDR3 end, with the missing end drawn from the germline J gene. The genes are TRBV7-6 and TRBJ2-3; TRBD2 matches at 10 bases. There are 16 residues in the CDR3. J was trimmed by 4 bases and V by 2 bases; bases with no gene match: 6. Germline V lookup: CDR1 SGHVS, CDR2 FNYEAQ. The DNA read from the CDR3 is TGTGCCAGCAGCTTACAGGCTAGCGGGAGCCCAGATACG. It codes for CASSLQASGSPDT. The entire CDR3 reads CASSLQASGSPDTQYF.

This clone was seen repeatedly, ten times or more. Read coverage stops 3 residues before the CDR3 terminus; the germline J gene supplies the remainder. V is TRBV5-8 and J is TRBJ1-1; the match to TRBD1 covers 7 bases. V lost 3 bases, J lost 4 bases, and 9 bases stayed unmatched. In germline, CDR1 is SGHTS, CDR2 YDEGEE. The CDR3 has 15 amino acids. CDR3 sequence: CASSWRGSGGTEAFF. Incomplete CDR3 DNA: TGTGCCAGCAGCTGGAGGGGGTCAGGGGGCACTGAA.

This clone was detected many times. The read is 3 residues too short to cover the CDR3 end, so that end is filled in from the germline J gene. Other DNA variants within this sample encode the same CDR3. The genes are TRBV19 and TRBJ1-2; no reliable D call. Trimming left V 0 bases short and J 4 bases short, with 9 bases between. The germline CDR1 and CDR2 sequences are LNHDA and SQIVND (reference sequence). The CDR3 has 14 amino acids. This chain's CDR3 is CASSIDQGIYGYTF. The sequenced CDR3 bases are TGTGCCAGTAGTATAGATCAAGGTATCTATGGC.

The sample holds a few counts of this clone. This likely came from a read error, as a far larger clone is one base away. The DNA ends 3 residues before the CDR3 does, and the rest of the CDR3 is filled in from the germline J gene. In the same sample, other DNA sequences code for this CDR3. The chain employs TRBV6-2 or TRBV6-3 and TRBJ2-7; D call uncertain. From germline, CDR1 is MNHEY and CDR2 SVGEGT. V lost 2 bases to trimming and J lost 4 bases, with 9 bases between them. The CDR3 extends over 13 amino acids. The CDR3 bases that were read are TGTGCCAGCAGTTACCTGGCGCGGTACGAG. It yields the protein CASSYLARYE. The whole CDR3 sequence reads CASSYLARYEQYF.

This clone was detected ten times or more. The read comes to an end 3 residues before the CDR3 does, leaving the germline J gene to fill in the end. The chain employs TRBV30 and TRBJ1-2; D is uncertain. Germline-derived CDR1 and CDR2 are GTSNPN and SVGIG (reference sequence). This CDR3 has 12 amino acids. V lost 4 bases and J 5 bases, leaving 11 bases between the germline ends. CDR3 DNA, as far as it was read: TGTGCCTGGAACCCCGGGGTATATGGC. This translates into CAWNPGVYG. In full, the CDR3 reads CAWNPGVYGYTF.

In this sample, this clone turned up a few times. The read gets to within 3 residues of the CDR3 end, and the germline J gene fills in the rest. The rearrangement uses TRBV2 and TRBJ1-5; 8 positions match TRBD1. The CDR3 sequence is 18 residues long. Germline assignment: CDR1 SNHLY and CDR2 FYNNEI. The V segment lost 6 bases and the J segment 0 bases; nucleotides outside the gene matches: 13. The part of the CDR3 DNA that was read is TGTGCCAGCAGCCCCCGGGACAGGCGGATGAGTAGCAATCAGCCC. Translated: CASSPRDRRMSSNQP. The complete CDR3 sequence is CASSPRDRRMSSNQPQHF. Full variable domain (outside the CDR3, taken from reference TRBV2 and TRBJ1-5): EPEVTQTPSHQVTQMGQEVILRCVPISNHLYFYWYRQILGQKVEFLVSFYNNEISEKSEIFDDQFSVERPDGSNFTLKIRSTKLEDSAMYFCASSPRDRRMSSNQPQHFGDGTRLSIL.

This clone was seen at least ten times. The read comes to an end 3 residues before the CDR3 does, leaving the germline J gene to fill in the end. V and J are TRBV20-1 and TRBJ2-3; 11 bases are shared with TRBD2. The germline V gene encodes CDR1 DFQATT and CDR2 SNEGSKA (reference sequence). Losses at the gene ends were 3 bases for V and 4 bases for J; bases not matched to a gene: 6. CDR3 size: 15 residues. The CDR3 DNA, read in part, is TGCAGTGCTAGGAGGCTAGCGGGGGGAGCAGATACG. Protein sequence: CSARRLAGGADT. The entire CDR3 protein reads CSARRLAGGADTQYF.

The table lists this clone with many counts. The read ends 3 residues shy of where the CDR3 ends; the end is completed using the germline J gene. The chain joins TRBV19 to TRBJ2-1; D remains unclear. Trimming took off 5 bases at V and 6 bases at J, with 8 bases between the two ends. Germline values: CDR1 LNHDA, CDR2 SQIVND (reference sequence). This CDR3 has 12 residues. The CDR3 region is CASSPYRNEQFF. The sequenced CDR3 bases are TGTGCCAGTAGTCCCTACCGCAATGAG.

At least ten counts were recorded for this clone. CDR3 DNA, as far as it was read: TGTGCCATCAGTGCAGGGCTTGCAACTAATGAAAAA. Amino acids: CAISAGLATNEK. The whole CDR3 is CAISAGLATNEKLFF. The chain has TRBV10-3 and TRBJ1-4, with D perhaps TRBD1 (5 bases). Read sequence stops 3 residues before the CDR3 end, and the germline J gene provides the missing end. Deletions cut 4 bases from V and 0 bases from J, with 9 bases between. The V gene's germline CDR1 is ENHRY and CDR2 SYGVKD. The CDR3 length is 15 residues.